The clone carrying this T cell receptor beta chain turned up a few times. The entry originates in a study of beta chain features in type 1 diabetes. The investigators reverse transcribed all of the isolated RNA, so they sequenced expressed TCRB transcripts. Method: immunoSEQ multiplex PCR; TCRdb's copy keeps in-frame clones and lacks some. The sample yields about 360,000 clones, approximately 12% seen once. This CDR3 has 14 residues. Per germline, CDR1 SGHTA and CDR2 FQGNSA. V was trimmed by 5 bases and J by 2 bases, leaving 13 bases between them. J is TRBJ2-7 and V is TRBV7-2; possible D gene TRBD1, 6 bases. The sequence came from a man aged 18-30 years in good health. The sequencing input was naive CD4+ T cells from blood. Here the CDR3 DNA reads TGTGCCAGCAGCGTCACAGGGTCCGCCTACGAGCAGTACTTC. Encoded protein: CASSVTGSAYEQYF.